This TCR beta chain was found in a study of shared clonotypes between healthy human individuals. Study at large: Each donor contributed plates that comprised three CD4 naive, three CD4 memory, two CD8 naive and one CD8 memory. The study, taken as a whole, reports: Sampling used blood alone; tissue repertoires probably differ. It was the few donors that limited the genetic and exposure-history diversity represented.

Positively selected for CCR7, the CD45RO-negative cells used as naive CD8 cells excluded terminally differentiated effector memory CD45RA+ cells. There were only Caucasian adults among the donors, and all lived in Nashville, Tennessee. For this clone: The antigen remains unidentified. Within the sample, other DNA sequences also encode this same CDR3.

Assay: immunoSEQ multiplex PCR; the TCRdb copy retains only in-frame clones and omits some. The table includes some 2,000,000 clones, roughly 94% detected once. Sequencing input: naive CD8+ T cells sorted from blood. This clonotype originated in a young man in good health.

The CDR3 nucleotides are TGTGCCAGCAGTTTAGGCCAGTACAATGAGCAGTTCTTC. This gives the protein CASSLGQYNEQFF. This rearrangement joins TRBV27 to TRBJ2-1; D ambiguous. The CDR3 length is 13 residues. From germline, CDR1 is MNHEY and CDR2 SMNVEV (reference sequence). V was trimmed by 2 bases and J by 4 bases, leaving 6 bases between them.